This paragraph covers one TCR beta chain sequence. Between the trimmed V and J ends, which lost 4 bases and 4 bases, there was a span of 7 bases. This CDR3 contains 13 residues. Looked up from germline, CDR1 is SGHTA and CDR2 is FQGNSA. The source of the sample is a study of blood T cell repertoires in COVID-19. Generated by immunoSEQ multiplex PCR, the TCRdb table keeps only in-frame clones and is missing some. In the table there are 210,000 or so clones, 90% of which are singletons. The sequence derives from a man aged 45-60 years with acute or convalescent COVID-19. The chain recombines TRBV7-2 with TRBJ1-4; unclear D gene. The sample consisted of peripheral blood. The CDR3 sequence: CASSSDFNEKLFF. The CDR3 nucleotides are TGTGCCAGCAGCTCCGACTTTAATGAAAAACTGTTTTTT.